Here is one TCR beta chain with its context. The specificity of this receptor is unknown. Qualities for individual bases were not recorded, and no much larger clone is one base off. This sample is part of a study of CD8+CD57+ T cells in acquired aplastic anemia listed by TCRdb under 2018. General notes on the study: DNA extracted from sorted CD4+ and CD8+ cells had a mean of about 3 ug, with a range of roughly 0.19 to 27.4 ug. A CD8+CD57+ expansion meant a frequency higher than the mean frequency seen in healthy subjects. Overall study outcomes, separate from this receptor: Between patients and healthy controls, no significant difference in CD8+ Simpson's diversity was found (P=0.060). Around 31 CD8+ CDR3 sequences were shared between patients and controls but appeared highly expressed in patients and within their immunodominant clones.

Flow cytometry had shown CD8+CD57+ cell expansion in the patients selected for sequencing. All patients had severe acquired aplastic anemia diagnosed by International Study of Aplastic Anemia and Agranulocytosis and Camitta criteria. No patient had received any therapy when blood was sampled. The study deep-sequenced TCR repertoires of sorted CD4+ and CD8+ blood T cells from severe aplastic anemia patients and healthy subjects. Patients were enrolled under clinicaltrials.gov protocols 00001620, 01623167, 00001397, 00071045, 00081523 and 00961064 in the USA. Ficoll-Paque density gradient centrifugation was used to isolate peripheral blood mononuclear cells. Before DNA extraction, CD4+ and CD8+ T cells were sorted with FACS or magnetic beads. TCR beta VDJ combination and CDR3 sequence profiling used genomic DNA as the template. An Illumina HiSeq 2000 was used for TCR repertoire sequencing. Under the source paper's analysis protocol: TRBV/TRBJ rearrangement plots, CDR3 size and DJ length profiles, and Simpson's diversity index were used to evaluate the repertoires. Whichever DNA sequence was most abundant in the deep sequencing data was defined as the immunodominant clone. CDR3 amino acid sequences were checked for sharing across subjects and were also compared against the VDJdb database and published repertoires. Starting from the raw public reads, TCRdb applied fastp trimming at Q25, assembled clones with MiXCR and retained in-frame beta chains. Rows are combined by CDR3 protein, so each entry shows the most common genes and DNA. These V and J calls are TCRdb output, not the study's own analysis. The sample has 270,000 or so distinct CDR3 sequences on record, approximately 79% of them singletons. The top ten constitute about 41% of the sample.

The CDR3 runs 13 residues from the cysteine to the phenylalanine. Only the CDR3 region is kept as DNA, spanning 39 bases read in frame from base 1. The germline V gene specifies SGHVS as CDR1 and FQNEAQ as CDR2. V drops 1 base and J drops 14 bases, leaving 16 bases in between. The sequence came from a human donor with aplastic anemia. What was sequenced was sorted CD4+, CD8+, or CD8+CD57+ T cells (not recorded which) from PBMCs. Recombination linked TRBV7-8 to TRBJ2-3; D gene: possibly TRBD1, on 5 matching bases. At the DNA level, the sequence is TGTGCCAGCAGCTTAGGGGGCGGACCCGATACGTATTTT. The translation is CASSLGGGPDTYF.